One sample yielded the 6 T cell receptor beta chains listed below, sequenced in a study of shared clonotypes between healthy human individuals (dated by TCRdb to 2018 to 2021). Libraries were made using the immunoSEQ multiplex PCR assay. TCRdb holds this immuneACCESS table with in-frame rearrangements only. Some clones are missing; in checked studies, unresolved V genes explain under half, and the rest has no known cause. The sample table contains some 2 million clones; only one count was recorded for over 85% of them. The top ten clones comprise around 0.13% of the sample. The sample was naive CD4+ T cells sorted from blood. Per the publication, the cell subset or site label means: CD45RA+ positively selected. The receptors were sampled from a man aged 18 to 30 in good health.

This chain connects TRBV28 to TRBJ1-5; D remains ambiguous. The length of the CDR3 is 16 residues. V was clipped by 1 base and J by 6 bases, with 16 bases between them. Germline V gene lookup returns CDR1 MDHEN and CDR2 SYDVKM. The CDR3 DNA sequence: TGTGCCAGCAGTTTATCAGGCCCTCGGAATGGTCAGCCCCAGCATTTT. It encodes CASSLSGPRNGQPQHF.

The chain uses TRBV5-1 and TRBJ1-1; D is unresolved. Germline V gene lookup returns CDR1 SGHRS and CDR2 YFSETQ. Trimming removed 5 bases at V and 3 bases at J, with 17 bases between. The CDR3 loop spans 15 amino acids. The CDR3 spells CASSPSGGRDTEAFF. For the CDR3, the DNA is TGCGCCAGCAGTCCCTCGGGAGGGAGAGACACTGAAGCTTTCTTT.

The CDR3: CATSRDIQGYGYTF. CDR3 sequence (DNA): TGTGCCACCAGCAGAGATATACAGGGGTATGGCTACACCTTC. This rearrangement joins TRBV15 to TRBJ1-2; TRBD1 agrees at 7 bases. With V trimmed by 0 bases and J by 5 bases, 3 bases remained unmatched. The CDR3 is made up of 14 amino acids. Germline-derived CDR1 and CDR2 are LNHNV and YYDKDF (reference sequence). The full variable domain, in which reference TRBV15 and TRBJ1-2 provide the parts outside the CDR3, is DAMVIQNPRYQVTQFGKPVTLSCSQTLNHNVMYWYQQKSSQAPKLLFHYYDKDFNNEADTPDNFQSRRPNTSFCFLDIRSPGLGDTAMYLCATSRDIQGYGYTFGSGTRLTVV.

The chain joins TRBV10-2 to TRBJ2-7; D could derive from TRBD1 or TRBD2 (5 bases each). Trimming removed 6 bases from V and 1 base from J, with 22 bases in between. The germline V gene has CDR1 WSHSY and CDR2 SAAADI. This CDR3 comprises 17 residues. CDR3 residues: CASRPLGDQGFSYEQYF. CDR3 nucleotide sequence: TGCGCCAGCAGGCCCCTCGGGGACCAAGGCTTTTCCTACGAGCAGTACTTC.

The V and J genes are TRBV5-4 and TRBJ2-5, with no clear D. This CDR3 region has 14 residues. CDR1 and CDR2 (germline): SGHNT, YYREEE (reference sequence). Trimming stripped 0 bases from V and 5 bases from J, with 11 bases between. This CDR3 is CASSLGTVGETQYF. The CDR3 DNA follows: TGTGCCAGCAGCTTGGGCACGGTCGGGGAGACCCAGTACTTC.

The chain uses TRBV5-1 and TRBJ2-7, with D possibly matching TRBD1 (5 bases). V shed 7 bases and J shed 4 bases, with 15 bases lying between them. The length of the CDR3 is 13 residues. Germline loops: CDR1 SGHRS, CDR2 YFSETQ. CDR3 sequence: CASGQGMGYEQYF. The CDR3 DNA reads TGCGCCAGCGGGCAGGGTATGGGATACGAGCAGTACTTC.